Listed here are 27 T cell receptor beta chains from one sample, sequenced in a study of immune characterization of retroperitoneal liposarcoma. TCRdb called the PCR reads again in MiXCR, with one record for every CDR3 protein. The sample holds under 9,000 distinct CDR3 sequences; approximately 31% are singletons and the top ten take about 44%. The sample taken for sequencing was blood. These receptors came from a male donor with retroperitoneal liposarcoma.

The gene calls are TRBV6-5 and TRBJ2-5; 11 nucleotides align to TRBD2. Germline lookup yields CDR1 MNHEY and CDR2 SVGAGI. The CDR3 runs 17 residues. Germline trimming cut 0 bases from V and 0 bases from J; bases unmatched to any gene: 3. The CDR3 DNA is TGTGCCAGCAGTTACTCTGCTAGCGGGGGGTACCAAGAGACCCAGTACTTC. Its translation: CASSYSASGGYQETQYF.

A few counts support this clonotype. The V gene is TRBV7-9, the J gene TRBJ2-5; the D gene is possibly TRBD1 (6 bases). The germline V gene encodes CDR1 SEHNR and CDR2 FQNEAQ (reference sequence). The CDR3 is 16 residues long. The V gene lost 5 bases and the J gene lost 5 bases, with 21 bases spanning the gap. Here the CDR3 DNA reads TGTGCCAGCAGCCCCCGGACCAACAGGGTGTTGGAGACCCAGTACTTC. Translated, it gives CASSPRTNRVLETQYF.

This chain links TRBV4-3 with TRBJ2-5; 12 nucleotides agree with TRBD2. The J call is in doubt because the DNA end fits TRBJ2-1 better. Germline CDR1 is LGHNA and CDR2 is YSLEER. There are 15 residues in the CDR3. The CDR3: CASSQEGLAGNEQFF. CDR3 sequence (DNA): TGCGCCAGCAGCCAAGAGGGACTAGCGGGCAATGAGCAGTTCTTC.

This clonotype was observed a handful of times. This chain joins TRBV12-3 or TRBV12-4 and TRBJ2-1, with TRBD2 matching 12 bases. This CDR3 spans 14 amino acids. V was clipped by 1 base and J by 8 bases; unmatched bases: 0. The CDR3 is CASSLGLAGDEQFF. The CDR3 DNA reads TGTGCCAGCAGTTTAGGACTAGCGGGAGATGAGCAGTTCTTC.

The V and J genes are TRBV7-2 and TRBJ2-1; TRBD2 matches 10 bases. The CDR3 has 15 residues. CDR1 and CDR2 (germline): SGHTA, FQGNSA. V shed 5 bases, J shed 7 bases, and the junction held 8 bases outside the gene matches. Here the CDR3 reads CASSPKAGGLNEQFF. CDR3 DNA: TGTGCCAGCAGCCCAAAAGCGGGGGGGCTAAATGAGCAGTTCTTC.

This clonotype was detected a few times. This sequence joins TRBV6-1 and TRBJ1-1; no reliable D call. CDR1 and CDR2 from the germline V gene are MNHNS and SASEGT. The V gene lost 7 bases and the J gene lost 4 bases, with 16 bases spanning the gap. There are 14 residues in the CDR3. The CDR3 DNA follows: TGTGCCAGCAAAAAGGATAATCGAGTCACTGAAGCTTTCTTT. It translates to CASKKDNRVTEAFF.

V gene TRBV7-4 combines with J gene TRBJ2-3, with unresolved D. The CDR3 loop spans 12 amino acids. In germline, CDR1 is SGHVT, CDR2 SQSDAQ. The germline V and J ends were trimmed by 2 bases and 4 bases, with 4 bases remaining between them. The CDR3 loop reads CASSLRPDTQYF. DNA of the CDR3: TGTGCCAGCAGCTTAAGGCCAGATACGCAGTATTTT.

This clonotype was recorded at least ten times. The gene calls are TRBV6-6 and TRBJ2-1; the match to TRBD2 covers 13 bases. TRBJ2-5 explains the end of the DNA better; the J call may be wrong. This CDR3 is 15 amino acids long. The germline V gene has CDR1 MNHNY and CDR2 SVGAGI (reference sequence). The chain's CDR3 is CASSPGTSGIETQYF. For the CDR3, the DNA is TGTGCCAGCAGTCCGGGGACTAGCGGGATCGAGACCCAGTACTTC.

The V and J genes are TRBV6-6 and TRBJ2-5; no reliable D call. Near its end, the DNA agrees better with TRBJ2-7, so the J call may be wrong. The CDR3 runs 14 residues. Germline values: CDR1 MNHNY, CDR2 SVGAGI (reference sequence). Written as DNA, the CDR3 is TGTGCCAGCAGTTATCCCGGACCGAACTACGAGCAGTACTTC. Its protein product is CASSYPGPNYEQYF.

The V call is TRBV7-2, the J call TRBJ2-3; D ambiguous. V dropped 5 bases and J dropped 3 bases, with 3 bases sitting between them. CDR1 and CDR2 from the germline V gene are SGHTA and FQGNSA. CDR3 size: 11 residues. CDR3 residues: CASSPTDTQYF. CDR3 nucleotides: TGTGCCAGCAGCCCGACAGATACGCAGTATTTT.

The chain uses TRBV6-1 and TRBJ2-7; D remains ambiguous. The CDR3 consists of 12 residues. Per germline, CDR1 MNHNS and CDR2 SASEGT. V lost 4 bases and J lost 5, with 9 bases in between. CDR3 DNA: TGTGCCAGCAGTGGGTCACTCCACGAGCAGTACTTC. Its protein product is CASSGSLHEQYF.

This clonotype was found many times. J is TRBJ2-2 and V is TRBV6-7; 10 bases fit TRBD2. TRBV6-7 is treated as an ORF (open reading frame) with a function not yet certain. Germline trimming cut 4 bases from V and 0 bases from J; bases unmatched to any gene: 11. This CDR3 has 19 amino acids. CDR3 DNA sequence: TGTGCCAGCAGTTCCTCCCTAGCGGGAGTAGTCCCGAACACCGGGGAGCTGTTTTTT. It encodes CASSSSLAGVVPNTGELFF.

This rearrangement joins TRBV6-5 to TRBJ2-5, with 13 bases identical to TRBD2. The J call could be wrong; TRBJ2-3 is a better fit for the DNA end. The CDR3 has 16 amino acids. Germline lookup yields CDR1 MNHEY and CDR2 SVGAGI. This CDR3 reads CASSPGTSGTEDTQYF. DNA for the CDR3: TGTGCCAGCAGCCCCGGGACTAGCGGGACGGAAGATACGCAGTATTTT.

This clonotype was counted at least ten times. The J gene is TRBJ2-5, the V gene TRBV7-2; 8 bases agree with TRBD1. Unmatched junction bases numbered 5, after V lost 7 bases and J lost 4 bases. The germline CDR1 and CDR2 sequences are SGHTA and FQGNSA. The CDR3 totals 13 residues. The CDR3 bases are TGTGCCAGCACCAAGGACAGGGCAGAGACCCAGTACTTC. This gives the protein CASTKDRAETQYF. The whole variable domain, filled in from reference TRBV7-2 and TRBJ2-5, reads GAGVSQSPSNKVTEKGKDVELRCDPISGHTALYWYRQSLGQGLEFLIYFQGNSAPDKSGLPSDRFSAERTGGSVSTLTIQRTQQEDSAVYLCASTKDRAETQYFGPGTRLLVL.

For the CDR3, the DNA is TGTGCCAGCAGCTTAGTGTCCCTGAACACCGGGGAGCTGTTTTTT. Translating gives CASSLVSLNTGELFF. The V and J genes are TRBV7-2 and TRBJ2-2; D is unresolved. The V gene's germline CDR1 is SGHTA and CDR2 FQGNSA. Trimming cost V 1 base and J 1 base, with 7 bases left between them. The CDR3 consists of 15 residues.

The chain is built from TRBV6-6 and TRBJ2-1; D is unresolved. This CDR3 has 11 residues. V dropped 2 bases and J dropped 6 bases, with 2 bases sitting between them. Germline V gene sequence: CDR1 MNHNY, CDR2 SVGAGI (reference sequence). CDR3 protein: CASSYGNEQFF. The CDR3 DNA is TGTGCCAGCAGTTACGGCAATGAGCAGTTCTTC.

Sample share makes this clonotype large. The chain recombines TRBV6-6 with TRBJ1-2, with D possibly TRBD1 on 5 matching bases. From germline, CDR1 is MNHNY and CDR2 SVGAGI (reference sequence). CDR3 length: 13 amino acids. With 5 bases removed from V and 5 bases from J, the gap between germline ends came to 12 bases. This CDR3 reads CASSPGTWYGYTF. DNA for the CDR3: TGTGCCAGCAGTCCCGGGACCTGGTATGGCTACACCTTC.

By share of the sample, this clonotype is medium-sized (0.01 to 0.1%). This sequence joins TRBV7-2 and TRBJ2-7; 13 bases are a match to TRBD2. CDR1 SGHTA and CDR2 FQGNSA come from the germline V gene. J was trimmed by 6 bases and V by 3 bases; bases with no gene match: 5. The CDR3 length is 15 residues. The CDR3 nucleotides are TGTGCCAGCAGCTTTCAACTAGCGGGGGGGGGCGAGCAGTACTTC. It specifies CASSFQLAGGGEQYF.

This clonotype was counted between two and nine times. The V call is TRBV7-2, the J call TRBJ2-2; no definite D call. CDR1 and CDR2 from the germline V gene are SGHTA and FQGNSA. V shed 4 bases and J shed 4 bases, with 10 bases lying between them. The CDR3 has 14 residues. The CDR3 sequence: CASSSLFPTGELFF. CDR3 nucleotide sequence: TGTGCCAGCAGCTCACTATTCCCCACCGGGGAGCTGTTTTTT.

This clonotype was observed many times. In nucleotides, the CDR3 is TGTGCCAGCAGTTCTACAAGCGGGAGCTACACAGATACGCAGTATTTT. It encodes CASSSTSGSYTDTQYF. The rearrangement joins TRBV12-3 or TRBV12-4 to TRBJ2-3, with 8 positions matching TRBD2. There are 16 residues in the CDR3. V dropped 4 bases and J dropped 2; count of bases not matched to a gene: 8.

This clonotype rates as medium-sized. V is TRBV27 and J is TRBJ1-1; 8 bases match TRBD1. Germline CDR1 reads MNHEY; CDR2 reads SMNVEV (reference sequence). The CDR3 consists of 14 residues. Trimming cost V 3 bases and J 1 base; bases outside gene matches: 1. The CDR3 nucleotides are TGTGCCAGCAGTTTCGGGACAGGGAACACTGAAGCTTTCTTT. Encoded protein: CASSFGTGNTEAFF.

With respect to this clonotype: With a much larger clone just one base away, this may be a read error. The genes are TRBV25-1 and TRBJ2-6; D possibly corresponds to TRBD1 (6 bases). The germline gives CDR1 MGHDK, CDR2 SYGVNS. The CDR3 is 15 amino acids. Written as DNA, the CDR3 is TGTGCCAGCAGTGGACAGGTACCTGGGGTCAACGTCCTGACTTTC. Translating gives CASSGQVPGVNVLTF.

V usage is TRBV24-1 and J usage is TRBJ2-3; TRBD2 matches at 8 bases. The DNA end lines up better with TRBJ2-5; the J call may be wrong. This CDR3 contains 15 residues. CDR1 KGHDR and CDR2 SFDVKD come from the germline V gene. CDR3 coding DNA: TGTGCCACCAGTGACTGGACCCCGGGGGGGGAGACCCAGTACTTC. This translates into CATSDWTPGGETQYF.

The CDR3, as DNA: TGCGCCAGCAGCCAAGATCGGGGACAGGGGTTTGAAAAACTGTTTTTT. Protein product: CASSQDRGQGFEKLFF. V and J are TRBV4-1 and TRBJ1-4, with 10 nucleotides matching TRBD1. The CDR3 is made up of 16 amino acids. V was clipped by 0 bases and J by 7 bases; unmatched bases: 5. Germline-derived CDR1 and CDR2 are MGHRA and YSYEKL.

This clonotype came up once. The V call is TRBV6-5, the J call TRBJ2-5; TRBD1 matches at 8 bases. The J call may be mistaken, given a closer DNA end match to TRBJ2-1. This CDR3 has 16 amino acids. Per the germline V gene, CDR1 is MNHEY and CDR2 is SVGAGI. The CDR3 DNA reads as TGTGCCAGCAGTTACTCCACCGGGACAGGAGGAGGCGAGCAGTTCTTC. It translates to CASSYSTGTGGGEQFF.

Only a few counts were recorded for this clonotype. This sequence joins TRBV11-2 and TRBJ2-1, with TRBD2 matching 9 bases. Gene TRBJ2-7 matches the end of the DNA better, so the J call may be wrong. CDR3 length: 15 residues. Germline V lookup: CDR1 SGHAT, CDR2 FQNNGV. CDR3 DNA: TGTGCCAGCAGCTATAGTAGCGGGAGAACCTACGAGCAGTACTTC. Translated, it gives CASSYSSGRTYEQYF.

This clonotype was counted a few times. The chain joins TRBV27 to TRBJ2-5, with 9 bases that match TRBD1. V lost 6 bases to trimming and J lost 11 bases; unmatched junction nucleotides: 16. Germline V CDR1 and CDR2: MNHEY, SMNVEV (reference sequence). This CDR3 is built from 15 residues. The CDR3 DNA reads as TGTGCCAGCAGCCCGACGGGACAGGGATACAATGAGCAGTACTTC. It yields the protein CASSPTGQGYNEQYF.